One sample yielded the 26 T cell receptor beta chains listed below, sequenced in a study of blood T cell repertoires in COVID-19. Method: immunoSEQ multiplex PCR; TCRdb's copy keeps in-frame clones and lacks some. The table shows about 80,000 clones, with about 79% occurring only once. Sequences were obtained from peripheral blood. These receptor sequences come from a human donor in a cohort sampled during active COVID-19.

The V gene is TRBV27, the J gene TRBJ2-1, with D tentatively TRBD2 (6 bases). The V and J ends lost 5 bases and 7 bases respectively, with 18 bases between them. The CDR3 spans 15 residues. The V gene's germline CDR1 is MNHEY and CDR2 SMNVEV (reference sequence). The CDR3 reads CASSPFRGNANEQFF. CDR3 coding DNA: TGTGCCAGCAGTCCCTTTCGGGGGAACGCTAATGAGCAGTTCTTC.

The chain uses TRBV27 and TRBJ1-1; D might be TRBD1 (6 bases). Germline loops: CDR1 MNHEY, CDR2 SMNVEV (reference sequence). The length of the CDR3 is 14 residues. The V gene lost 6 bases and the J gene lost 1 base, with 12 bases spanning the gap. The CDR3 DNA is TGTGCCAGCAGCCAACAGGGCTGGAACACTGAAGCTTTCTTT. This gives the protein CASSQQGWNTEAFF.

As for this clone: The same CDR3 can be traced to other DNA sequences in this sample. V gene TRBV5-6 combines with J gene TRBJ2-2, with D possibly TRBD2 on 5 matching bases. CDR1 SGHDT and CDR2 YYEEEE come from the germline V gene. The germline V and J ends were trimmed by 1 base and 5 bases, with 12 bases remaining between them. The CDR3 has 15 amino acids. The CDR3 here is CASSLMGVGTGELFF. CDR3 DNA: TGTGCCAGCAGCTTGATGGGAGTTGGTACCGGGGAGCTGTTTTTT.

The chain combines TRBV27 with TRBJ2-1, with D possibly being TRBD1 (5 bases). The CDR3 totals 15 residues. V lost 5 bases and J 0 bases, leaving 11 bases between the germline ends. Germline V gene data show CDR1 as MNHEY and CDR2 as SMNVEV (reference sequence). The DNA of the CDR3 is TGTGCCAGCAGTCCGACAGTTAGCTCCTACAATGAGCAGTTCTTC. Protein sequence: CASSPTVSSYNEQFF.

The chain joins TRBV7-8 to TRBJ1-2; 9 bases align to TRBD1. The length of the CDR3 is 12 residues. V shed 4 bases and J 10 bases; nucleotides not matched to a gene: 4. CDR1 is SGHVS and CDR2 is FQNEAQ in the germline V gene. The chain's CDR3 is CASSSGQGPYTF. The DNA for the CDR3 is TGTGCCAGCAGCTCCGGACAGGGGCCCTACACCTTC.

The J gene is TRBJ2-1, the V gene TRBV6-5; 7 nucleotides align to TRBD1. The CDR3 runs 16 residues. Germline assignment: CDR1 MNHEY and CDR2 SVGAGI. The V and J ends lost 4 bases and 0 bases, in that order; junction bases with no gene match: 6. CDR3 amino acids: CASSLRGLSSYNEQFF. The CDR3, as DNA: TGTGCCAGCAGTTTAAGGGGGCTTAGCTCCTACAATGAGCAGTTCTTC.

This clone was detected a few times. V and J are TRBV5-5 and TRBJ2-7; 9 nucleotides agree with TRBD2. CDR1 is SGHKS and CDR2 is YYEKEE in the germline V gene (reference sequence). With 1 base clipped from V and 6 bases from J, the junction kept 8 bases outside the gene matches. There are 15 residues in the CDR3. DNA of the CDR3: TGTGCCAGCAGCTTGTTGGGACTAGCTTCACCCGAGCAGTACGTC. Protein sequence: CASSLLGLASPEQYV.

The V gene is TRBV4-1, the J gene TRBJ2-5; 8 bases are a match to TRBD1. The CDR3 has 15 amino acids. Germline assignment: CDR1 MGHRA and CDR2 YSYEKL. The J segment lost 5 bases and the V segment lost 2 bases, leaving 7 bases of the junction unmatched. The CDR3 loop reads CASSQRTGLVETQYF. CDR3 coding DNA: TGCGCCAGCAGCCAACGGACAGGGCTGGTCGAGACCCAGTACTTC.

This clone was detected once. This chain connects TRBV24-1 to TRBJ2-5; D is uncertain. The germline V gene has CDR1 KGHDR and CDR2 SFDVKD. This CDR3 has 14 amino acids. The V end was cut by 4 bases, the J end by 5 bases, with 13 bases between. CDR3 nucleotide sequence: TGTGCCACCAGTGACTCTGCTGCACGGGAGACCCAGTACTTC. Translation: CATSDSAARETQYF.

The chain recombines TRBV10-3 with TRBJ1-4; no clear D gene. The CDR3 totals 17 residues. Germline assignment: CDR1 ENHRY and CDR2 SYGVKD. The germline V and J ends were trimmed by 2 bases and 0 bases, with 13 bases remaining between them. The CDR3 reads CAISETHRIATNEKLFF. The CDR3 DNA sequence: TGTGCCATCAGTGAGACGCACAGAATAGCAACTAATGAAAAACTGTTTTTT.

The chain links TRBV3-1 (or the pseudogene TRBV3-2) to TRBJ2-5; tentative D call: TRBD2 (6 bases). The CDR3 has 13 residues. Per germline, CDR1 LGHDT and CDR2 YNNKEL (reference sequence). Trimming left V 10 bases short and J 14 bases short, with 26 bases between. The CDR3 nucleotides read TGTGCCACCTCCCACCGGAAATTGGGACTCCTTTACTTC. Translation gives CATSHRKLGLLYF.

The V call is TRBV5-1, the J call TRBJ2-2, with 13 bases lining up with TRBD2. V lost 3 bases to trimming and J lost 7 bases; unmatched junction nucleotides: 6. This CDR3 contains 16 residues. CDR1 SGHRS and CDR2 YFSETQ come from the germline V gene. In DNA, the CDR3 is TGCGCCAGCAGCTCGACTAGCGGGGGGAATAACGGGGAGCTGTTTTTT. Translated: CASSSTSGGNNGELFF.

The chain couples TRBV7-8 to TRBJ1-1; TRBD1 is a possible D gene (6 bases). Trimming stripped 2 bases from V and 3 bases from J, with 19 bases between. The V gene's germline CDR1 is SGHVS and CDR2 FQNEAQ. The CDR3 has 17 amino acids. The CDR3 sequence is CASSLTFKQGGDTEAFF. Here the CDR3 DNA reads TGTGCCAGCAGCTTAACATTCAAACAGGGAGGGGACACTGAAGCTTTCTTT.

CDR3: CASSVAGTGEKLFF. Here the CDR3 DNA reads TGTGCCAGCAGCGTTGCCGGGACAGGTGAAAAACTGTTTTTT. The V gene is TRBV9, the J gene TRBJ1-4; 8 bases agree with TRBD1. The V and J ends lost 2 bases and 7 bases, in that order; junction bases with no gene match: 4. CDR3 length: 14 amino acids. Germline CDR1 and CDR2: SGDLS and YYNGEE.

CDR3 nucleotide sequence: TGCGCCAGCAGCCCGGGACAGGGCTTCGGGGGCTACACCTTC. It codes for CASSPGQGFGGYTF. The V call is TRBV4-1, the J call TRBJ1-2; 9 bases agree with TRBD1. V gave up 4 bases and J gave up 8 bases; unmatched junction bases: 8. The CDR3 is made up of 14 amino acids. Germline CDR1 reads MGHRA; CDR2 reads YSYEKL.

The chain combines TRBV10-3 with TRBJ2-5, with 8 nucleotides matching TRBD2. CDR1 ENHRY and CDR2 SYGVKD come from the germline V gene. The length of the CDR3 is 14 residues. Trimming took 9 bases from V and 3 from J; bases not matched to a gene: 9. CDR3 sequence: CAITSGGSKETQYF. The DNA for the CDR3 is TGTGCCATTACTAGCGGAGGCTCAAAAGAGACCCAGTACTTC.

This clone appeared a few times. This chain links TRBV6-2 or TRBV6-3 with TRBJ1-5, with D possibly being TRBD1 (6 bases). The germline gives CDR1 MNHEY, CDR2 SVGEGT. With 5 bases removed from V and 11 bases from J, the gap between germline ends came to 16 bases. The CDR3 has 13 amino acids. Written as DNA, the CDR3 is TGTGCCAGCAGTCAGGAATACAACAGGGCCCAGCATTTT. Translation: CASSQEYNRAQHF.

The chain is built from TRBV24-1 and TRBJ2-2, with unresolved D. This CDR3 spans 15 amino acids. Germline V lookup: CDR1 KGHDR, CDR2 SFDVKD. The V gene lost 0 bases and the J gene lost 6 bases, with 10 bases spanning the gap. The CDR3 here is CATSDLSGRPGELFF. The CDR3 coding sequence is TGTGCCACCAGTGATTTGTCAGGCCGGCCCGGGGAGCTGTTTTTT.

The chain joins TRBV29-1 to TRBJ1-1; D is ambiguous. The CDR3 extends over 10 amino acids. The germline V and J ends were trimmed by 6 bases and 4 bases, with 6 bases remaining between them. Germline values: CDR1 SQVTM, CDR2 ANQGSEA. The CDR3 sequence: CSVSGTEAFF. In DNA form, the CDR3 reads TGCAGCGTGTCGGGCACTGAAGCTTTCTTT.

The rearrangement uses TRBV27 and TRBJ2-2, with TRBD2 as a possible D gene (6 bases). The length of the CDR3 is 16 residues. Germline V gives CDR1 MNHEY, CDR2 SMNVEV (reference sequence). Trimming took off 6 bases at V and 2 bases at J, with 16 bases between the two ends. DNA for the CDR3: TGTGCCAGCAGACCCGGGACTCACTCTAACACCGGGGAGCTGTTTTTT. It yields the protein CASRPGTHSNTGELFF.

The V gene is TRBV10-3, the J gene TRBJ2-1; 11 bases match TRBD2. Germline loops: CDR1 ENHRY, CDR2 SYGVKD. V gave up 6 bases and J gave up 4 bases; unmatched junction bases: 2. The CDR3 extends over 14 amino acids. In nucleotides, the CDR3 is TGTGCCATCAGGGCTAGCGGGGGGTACAATGAGCAGTTCTTC. Translating it yields CAIRASGGYNEQFF.

This chain links TRBV6-5 with TRBJ1-1; 8 nucleotides agree with TRBD1. The J segment lost 2 bases and the V segment lost 4 bases, leaving 3 bases of the junction unmatched. Germline V gene sequence: CDR1 MNHEY, CDR2 SVGAGI. This CDR3 is 14 amino acids long. The CDR3 nucleotides read TGTGCCAGCAGTTTAGGACAGGGAAACACTGAAGCTTTCTTT. Protein sequence: CASSLGQGNTEAFF.

The CDR3 sequence: CASSTGQGADTQYF. In DNA, the CDR3 is TGCGCCAGCAGCACCGGACAGGGTGCAGATACGCAGTATTTT. This chain links TRBV5-1 with TRBJ2-3; 8 nucleotides line up with TRBD1. Germline CDR1 SGHRS, CDR2 YFSETQ. V was pared by 4 bases and J by 4 bases, with 5 bases of the junction left unmatched. The CDR3 has 14 residues.

This clone was recorded a few times. The V and J genes are TRBV28 and TRBJ1-4; possibly TRBD1 for D (6 bases). Trimming took 7 bases from V and 8 from J, leaving 17 bases between them. Germline CDR1 reads MDHEN; CDR2 reads SYDVKM. The length of the CDR3 is 14 residues. CDR3: CASNIQGFGEKLFF. The DNA of the CDR3 is TGTGCCAGCAATATACAGGGCTTCGGGGAAAAACTGTTTTTT. The full variable domain, with the rest looked up from reference TRBV28 and TRBJ1-4, is DVKVTQSSRYLVKRTGEKVFLECVQDMDHENMFWYRQDPGLGLRLIYFSYDVKMKEKGDIPEGYSVSREKKERFSLILESASTNQTSMYLCASNIQGFGEKLFFGSGTQLSVL.

J is TRBJ2-1 and V is TRBV29-1; 7 bases agree with TRBD1. The CDR3 totals 13 residues. Germline V lookup: CDR1 SQVTM, CDR2 ANQGSEA. The junction had 3 bases not matched to a gene; V was cut back by 3 bases and J by 4 bases. The CDR3 nucleotides are TGCAGCGTTGAGCCGGGACAGTACAATGAGCAGTTCTTC. This codes for CSVEPGQYNEQFF.

The chain couples TRBV12-3 or TRBV12-4 to TRBJ1-4, with D unresolved. The germline V and J ends were trimmed by 3 bases and 11 bases, with 7 bases remaining between them. The CDR3 runs to 11 residues. CDR3 loop: CASSFNSKLFF. CDR3 nucleotides: TGTGCCAGCAGTTTCAACTCCAAACTGTTTTTT.